The 17 T cell receptor beta chains presented below share a single source sample, sequenced in a study of blood T cells in healthy people across ages. For the second PCR, which ran for about 7 to 11 cycles, a sample-barcoded 5' primer and a J-beta primer mix were used. Via MiXCR, TCRdb re-called the 5' RACE reads, giving one row per CDR3 protein. The sample records roughly 1.5 million distinct CDR3 sequences, approximately 43% being singletons. Sequencing was performed on blood. Receptors originate from a young woman in good health.

The rearrangement links TRBV7-2 to TRBJ1-2, with D unresolved. The germline CDR1 and CDR2 sequences are SGHTA and FQGNSA. V lost 10 bases and J lost 0, with 9 bases in between. CDR3 length equals 12 residues. Here the CDR3 DNA reads TGTGCCACGGACCCAGCTAACTATGGCTACACCTTC. Its protein is CATDPANYGYTF.

V usage is TRBV20-1 and J usage is TRBJ2-7; either TRBD1 or TRBD2 may fit D (5 bases each). The CDR3 length is 15 residues. Germline assignment: CDR1 DFQATT and CDR2 SNEGSKA (reference sequence). The V gene lost 1 base and the J gene lost 3 bases, with 16 bases spanning the gap. Here the CDR3 reads CSARGGTRALYEQYF. CDR3 nucleotides: TGCAGTGCTAGAGGGGGGACCCGAGCCCTCTACGAGCAGTACTTC.

V usage is TRBV25-1 and J usage is TRBJ2-7; no clear D. The end of the DNA aligns better with TRBJ2-5, so the J call may be wrong. Germline CDR1 and CDR2: MGHDK and SYGVNS. This CDR3 is built from 13 residues. The CDR3 reads CASSDNFPETQYF. Here the CDR3 DNA reads TGTGCCAGCAGTGATAACTTCCCTGAGACCCAGTACTTC.

The genes are TRBV27 and TRBJ2-2; D is perhaps TRBD1 (6 bases). Trimming took off 0 bases at V and 7 bases at J, with 9 bases between the two ends. Germline V gene sequence: CDR1 MNHEY, CDR2 SMNVEV (reference sequence). This CDR3 has 14 residues. In nucleotides, the CDR3 is TGTGCCAGCAGTTTATCGACAGGAGGCGGGGAGCTGTTTTTT. As protein: CASSLSTGGGELFF.

This clonotype was detected many times. The rearrangement uses TRBV7-8 and TRBJ1-1; TRBD1 agrees at 7 bases. The junction had 7 bases not matched to a gene; V was cut back by 3 bases and J by 0 bases. Germline CDR1 is SGHVS and CDR2 is FQNEAQ. CDR3 size: 16 residues. The CDR3 protein is CASSLRSGQMNTEAFF. The CDR3 DNA is TGTGCCAGCAGCTTGCGATCGGGACAGATGAACACTGAAGCTTTCTTT.

This clonotype was counted a few times. The chain carries TRBV18 and TRBJ1-2, with D maybe TRBD1 (5 bases). The CDR3 runs 13 residues. Trimming left V 3 bases short and J 6 bases short, with 11 bases between. Per germline, CDR1 KGHSH and CDR2 LQKENI. The CDR3 bases are TGTGCCAGCTCACCCGCTGACAGACATGGCTACACCTTC. Its protein is CASSPADRHGYTF.

This clonotype was detected a few times. The chain couples TRBV7-9 to TRBJ1-2, with no clear D. Between the trimmed V and J ends, which lost 8 bases and 1 base, there was a span of 5 bases. Germline lookup yields CDR1 SEHNR and CDR2 FQNEAQ (reference sequence). The CDR3 is 11 amino acids. The CDR3 is CASADNYGYTF. CDR3 DNA: TGTGCCAGCGCGGATAACTATGGCTACACCTTC. Variable domain in full (rest from reference TRBV7-9 and TRBJ1-2): DTGVSQNPRHKITKRGQNVTFRCDPISEHNRLYWYRQTLGQGPEFLTYFQNEAQLEKSRLLSDRFSAERPKGSFSTLEIQRTEQGDSAMYLCASADNYGYTFGSGTRLTVV.

The V gene is TRBV29-1, the J gene TRBJ1-4, with unresolved D. Deletions cut 3 bases from V and 7 bases from J, with 12 bases between. Germline-derived CDR1 and CDR2 are SQVTM and ANQGSEA. The CDR3 has 13 amino acids. In DNA form, the CDR3 reads TGCAGCGTTGACAGGCAGGAGGGTGAAAAACTGTTTTTT. Its protein product is CSVDRQEGEKLFF.

The chain uses TRBV20-1 and TRBJ1-2; 9 bases fit TRBD1. The V gene's germline CDR1 is DFQATT and CDR2 SNEGSKA (reference sequence). This CDR3 comprises 15 residues. The V and J ends lost 3 bases and 7 bases, in that order; junction bases with no gene match: 12. The DNA of the CDR3 is TGCAGTGCTAGCGGGGACAGGGCGCAAAGAGGTGGCTACACCTTC. Its translation is CSASGDRAQRGGYTF.

In this sample, this clonotype turned up a few times. The chain employs TRBV7-9 and TRBJ2-5; a possible D gene is TRBD1 (5 bases). The CDR3 extends over 13 amino acids. Germline V CDR1 and CDR2: SEHNR, FQNEAQ (reference sequence). Trimming removed 4 bases from V and 4 bases from J, with 10 bases in between. CDR3 DNA sequence: TGTGCCAGCAGCTCGGAAGACAGAGAGACCCAGTACTTC. Amino acid sequence: CASSSEDRETQYF.

Details on this clonotype: An end of the junction does not agree with germline; a read error may underlie this. The rearrangement uses TRBV7-6 and TRBJ2-1; D call uncertain. The CDR3 has 15 residues. CDR1 SGHVS and CDR2 FNYEAQ come from the germline V gene. In DNA, the CDR3 is TGTGCCGGCAGCCCGATCCCAAGCTCCTACAATGAGCAGTTCTTC. Its protein is CAGSPIPSSYNEQFF.

The chain joins TRBV4-1 to TRBJ2-1; D may correspond to TRBD1 or TRBD2 (6 bases each). Near its end, the DNA agrees better with TRBJ2-7, so the J call may be wrong. The CDR3 runs 16 residues. Germline CDR1 MGHRA, CDR2 YSYEKL. This CDR3 reads CASSQAPGAPYNEQYF. CDR3 coding DNA: TGCGCCAGCAGCCAAGCTCCGGGGGCCCCGTACAATGAGCAGTACTTC.

In DNA, the CDR3 is TGTGCCAGCAGCTGGGACAGAACCTACAATGAGCAGTTCTTC. Residues: CASSWDRTYNEQFF. This chain uses TRBV12-3 or TRBV12-4 with TRBJ2-1; TRBD1 aligns across 7 bases. The CDR3 length is 14 residues. The trim removed 6 bases at V and 2 bases at J, leaving 4 bases unmatched.

DNA of the CDR3: TGTGCCAGCAGTTCTATGGGACAGGGGAACTATGGCTACACCTTC. Residues: CASSSMGQGNYGYTF. The V gene is TRBV6-6, the J gene TRBJ1-2; 10 nucleotides match TRBD1. The junction had 4 bases not matched to a gene; V was cut back by 4 bases and J by 2 bases. Germline V lookup: CDR1 MNHNY, CDR2 SVGAGI (reference sequence). CDR3 size: 15 residues.

The gene calls are TRBV7-6 and TRBJ2-7; TRBD2 aligns across 7 bases. Per the germline V gene, CDR1 is SGHVS and CDR2 is FNYEAQ. The CDR3 totals 15 residues. V was pared by 0 bases and J by 3 bases, with 5 bases of the junction left unmatched. In nucleotides, the CDR3 is TGTGCCAGCAGCTTAGCGGGAGGGCCGGTCTACGAGCAGTACTTC. Amino acids: CASSLAGGPVYEQYF.

The rearrangement links TRBV12-3 or TRBV12-4 to TRBJ2-1, with D uncertain. The CDR3 is 13 amino acids. V lost 7 bases and J 10 bases, leaving 17 bases between the germline ends. Here the CDR3 reads CASKQTLSYEQFF. The CDR3 DNA follows: TGTGCCAGCAAGCAGACACTCTCCTACGAGCAGTTCTTC.

The chain links TRBV5-1 to TRBJ2-1, with 7 bases fitting TRBD1. V dropped 3 bases and J dropped 9; count of bases not matched to a gene: 9. Germline CDR1 is SGHRS and CDR2 is YFSETQ. The CDR3 consists of 14 residues. The CDR3 coding sequence is TGCGCCAGCAGCTCCGGACAGGATGATGGTGAGCAGTTCTTC. It translates to CASSSGQDDGEQFF.